The rows below give T cell receptor beta chains drawn from one sample of a study of PD-1 blockade in classical Hodgkin lymphoma. TCRdb's copy holds only in-frame clones and misses some; the assay was immunoSEQ multiplex PCR. This sample has over 85,000 clones, with 80% to 90% found just once. Source: peripheral blood mononuclear cells (PBMCs), taken before the second cycle of nivolumab. These TCRs come from a human donor with classical Hodgkin lymphoma. Both conserved end residues are part of each CDR3. D genes are given only for firm matches. The size of a clone is reported for some rows only, either as once, few or many, or as a class for expanded clones.

j_gene | len | d_gene | v_gene | abundance | CDR3nt | CDR3aa
TRBJ2-7 | 12 | NA | TRBV10-3 | once | TGTGCCATCACGGGGGAGGCAAACGAGCAGTACTTC | CAITGEANEQYF
TRBJ1-4 | 16 | NA | TRBV19 | NA | TGTGCCAGTAGTAAGATTTTTTTGCCCCTAAATGAAAAACTGTTTTTT | CASSKIFLPLNEKLFF
TRBJ1-4 | 13 | TRBD1 | TRBV19 | NA | TGTGCCAGCGGGACAGGGGGCGGTGAAAAACTGTTTTTT | CASGTGGGEKLFF
TRBJ1-1 | 15 | TRBD1 | TRBV10-2 | NA | TGCGCCAGCAGATTGGGTGGGACAGGGAACACTGAAGCTTTCTTT | CASRLGGTGNTEAFF
TRBJ2-3 | 13 | NA | TRBV10-3 | NA | TGTGCCGCCAGGGGCGGCGACACAGATACGCAGTATTTT | CAARGGDTDTQYF
TRBJ1-2 | 15 | NA | TRBV10-3 | once | TGTGCCATCAGTGAGTCGATCGGGGAGGGGTATGGCTACACCTTC | CAISESIGEGYGYTF
TRBJ2-5 | 12 | NA | TRBV2 | few | TGTGCCAGCCCCCCGGATGAGGAGACCCAGTACTTC | CASPPDEETQYF
TRBJ2-7 | 16 | TRBD1 | TRBV5-8 | NA | TGTGCCAGCAGCCGACGGTCCGGGACAGGGGGCGACGAGCAGTACTTC | CASSRRSGTGGDEQYF
TRBJ2-7 | 14 | NA | TRBV6-1 | NA | TGTGCCAGCAGTGAAGCGGGGAGTACCTACGAGCAGTACTTC | CASSEAGSTYEQYF
TRBJ2-1 | 17 | NA | TRBV6-1 | NA | TGTGCCAGCAGTGAATATTTGGGGGGGGCATCCTACAATGAGCAGTTCTTC | CASSEYLGGASYNEQFF
TRBJ2-5 | 15 | NA | TRBV28 | few | TGTGCCAGCAGTCCTAAAAAAGCCGGACAAGAGACCCAGTACTTC | CASSPKKAGQETQYF
TRBJ2-4 | 10 | NA | TRBV28 | NA | TGTGCCACCATCAGTAGGGGTCAGTACTTC | CATISRGQYF
TRBJ2-1 | 16 | TRBD2 | TRBV5-1 | NA | TGCGCCAGCAGCTTTAGCGGGATAGCTGCCTACAATGAGCAGTTCTTC | CASSFSGIAAYNEQFF
TRBJ2-5 | 14 | NA | TRBV6-1 | NA | TGTGCCAGCAGTCTTATGTTGGCCCAAGAGACCCAGTACTTC | CASSLMLAQETQYF
TRBJ2-3 | 14 | NA | TRBV5-1 | once | TGCGCCAGCAGCCTTAATAGAGAAACAGATACGCAGTATTTT | CASSLNRETDTQYF
TRBJ2-7 | 14 | NA | TRBV11-2 | NA | TGTGCCAGCAGCACCAACGGACAGTCCTACGAGCAGTACTTC | CASSTNGQSYEQYF
TRBJ2-1 | 14 | NA | TRBV7-9 | NA | TGTGCCAGCACCCACCTTAGCGTCTACAATGAGCAGTTCTTC | CASTHLSVYNEQFF
TRBJ2-5 | 14 | NA | TRBV12-5 | once | TGTGCTAGTGGTGCTGCGGGATTAGGGGAGACCCAGTACTTC | CASGAAGLGETQYF
TRBJ2-1 | 15 | TRBD2 | TRBV5-1 | few | TGCGCCAGCAGCCCCAGCGGGACCCAGTGGTATGAGCAGTTCTTC | CASSPSGTQWYEQFF
TRBJ2-2 | 16 | NA | TRBV10-3 | NA | TGTGCCATCAGTGGATCCGGGACTCGGAACACCGGGGAGCTGTTTTTT | CAISGSGTRNTGELFF
TRBJ2-1 | 15 | TRBD1 | TRBV6-5 | NA | TGTGCCAGCATCAGACAGGGGGCGGATTACAATGAGCAGTTCTTC | CASIRQGADYNEQFF
TRBJ1-2 | 18 | NA | TRBV7-2 | once | TGTGCCAGCAGCCCCCCCCAGGGTGGCCCCCAGGCCGCCTATGGCTACACCTTC | CASSPPQGGPQAAYGYTF
TRBJ1-5 | 18 | TRBD1 | TRBV6-1 | NA | TGTGCCAGCAGTGCCCCATCACGGACAGGCCATAGCAATCAGCCCCAGCATTTT | CASSAPSRTGHSNQPQHF
TRBJ1-2 | 11 | NA | TRBV30 | few | TGTGCCTGCGGACAAGGCTATGGCTACACCTTC | CACGQGYGYTF
TRBJ2-2 | 14 | NA | TRBV9 | NA | TGTGCCGGCACCATTACAGCGAACACCGGGGAGCTGTTTTTT | CAGTITANTGELFF
TRBJ2-3 | 14 | TRBD1 | TRBV27 | NA | TGTGCCAGCAGTTTACCAGGGGGCTCTGATACGCAGTATTTT | CASSLPGGSDTQYF
TRBJ2-1 | 13 | NA | TRBV5-5 | medium-sized | TGTGCCAGCAGGCCACTAGGTTACAATGAGCAGTTCTTC | CASRPLGYNEQFF
TRBJ2-7 | 14 | TRBD1 | TRBV9 | NA | TGTGCCAGCAGCGTAGAGGGACAGGGCTACGAGCAGTACTTC | CASSVEGQGYEQYF
TRBJ1-1 | 13 | NA | TRBV2 | few | TGTGCCAGCAGGGTACAGGTTGGTACTGAAGCTTTCTTT | CASRVQVGTEAFF
TRBJ2-7 | 14 | TRBD1 | TRBV28 | NA | TGTGCCAGCAGCCAACAGGGGAGTGGGTACGAGCAGTACTTC | CASSQQGSGYEQYF
TRBJ2-3 | 15 | NA | TRBV18 | NA | TGTGCCAGCTCCCAGTCGAGAGGAGGGTCAGATACGCAGTATTTT | CASSQSRGGSDTQYF
TRBJ2-1 | 16 | NA | TRBV2 | NA | TGTGCCAGCAGTGATACGAAAGGGTCCTTATACAATGAGCAGTTCTTC | CASSDTKGSLYNEQFF
TRBJ2-5 | 14 | TRBD2 | TRBV5-1 | NA | TGCGCCAGCACGGGACTAGCTCCCCAAGAGACCCAGTACTTC | CASTGLAPQETQYF
TRBJ2-1 | 12 | NA | TRBV2 | NA | TGTGCCAGCACCGCGGACGCGTTACAGCAGTTCTTC | CASTADALQQFF
TRBJ1-1 | 14 | NA | TRBV11-2 | NA | TGTGCCAGCAGCTTAGCTGGCGTCAACACTGAAGCTTTCTTT | CASSLAGVNTEAFF
TRBJ2-3 | 15 | TRBD2 | TRBV19 | medium-sized | TGTGCCAGTAGTCCTGGGACTAGCGCGACAGATACGCAGTATTTT | CASSPGTSATDTQYF
TRBJ2-2 | 12 | NA | TRBV15 | NA | TGTGCCACCAGCCTATACACCGGGGAGCTGTTTTTT | CATSLYTGELFF
TRBJ2-1 | 15 | TRBD2 | TRBV18 | NA | TGTGCCAGCTCACCACCGGGAGGGTCCTACAATGAGCAGTTCTTC | CASSPPGGSYNEQFF
TRBJ2-5 | 14 | NA | TRBV7-2 | NA | TGTGCCAGCAGCTTAGCGAGGTACCAAGAGACCCAGTACTTC | CASSLARYQETQYF
TRBJ2-3 | 15 | NA | TRBV10-2 | NA | TGCGCCAGCAGAGGGGCGGTGCAGTCCCCAGATACGCAGTATTTT | CASRGAVQSPDTQYF